These T cell receptor beta chains were read from a single sample in a study of blood T cell repertoires in COVID-19. The assay was immunoSEQ multiplex PCR, and TCRdb's table has in-frame clones only and misses some. The sample shows hundreds of thousands of clones, more than 75% of them seen only once. The sequenced material came from PBMCs or T cells enriched from blood (not recorded which). The origin of the receptors is a woman aged 25 to 45 who had recovered from COVID-19. CDR3s include the opening cysteine and the closing phenylalanine or tryptophan. D genes are given only for firm matches. Rows may omit the clone size; those that give it use once, few, many or a size class.

v_gene: TRBV28
abundance: -
j_gene: TRBJ2-7
d_gene: -
CDR3nt: TGTGCCAGCAGTTTAAGTCGACAATACGAGCAGTACTTC
CDR3aa: CASSLSRQYEQYF

v_gene: TRBV7-2
abundance: -
j_gene: TRBJ2-5
d_gene: TRBD2
CDR3nt: TGTGCCAGCAGCCACCGGACTAGCGGCTTTGGGGAGACCCAGTACTTC
CDR3aa: CASSHRTSGFGETQYF

v_gene: TRBV10-1
abundance: -
j_gene: TRBJ2-2
d_gene: TRBD1
CDR3nt: TGCGCCAGCAGTGAGTCGGGACAGGGCGGGGAGCTGTTTTTT
CDR3aa: CASSESGQGGELFF

v_gene: TRBV3-1/TRBV3-2
abundance: -
j_gene: TRBJ2-7
d_gene: -
CDR3nt: TGTGCCAGCAGCCAAGGCCAGGACTACGAGCAGTACTTC
CDR3aa: CASSQGQDYEQYF

v_gene: TRBV15
abundance: -
j_gene: TRBJ1-3
d_gene: -
CDR3nt: TGTGCCACCAGCAGGGAGGTCAGTCGTAACTCTGGAAACACCATATATTTT
CDR3aa: CATSREVSRNSGNTIYF

v_gene: TRBV6-5
abundance: -
j_gene: TRBJ2-7
d_gene: TRBD1
CDR3nt: TGTGCCAGCAGTTACTCGGGAGTTGGGACAGGGGACGAGCAGTACTTC
CDR3aa: CASSYSGVGTGDEQYF

v_gene: TRBV5-6
abundance: -
j_gene: TRBJ1-5
d_gene: -
CDR3nt: TGTGCCAGCAGCCCTCGCCCGGATCAGCCCCAGCATTTT
CDR3aa: CASSPRPDQPQHF

v_gene: TRBV7-9
abundance: -
j_gene: TRBJ1-2
d_gene: -
CDR3nt: TGTGCCAGCAGCTTAGTTGGACAGCCCAACTATGGCTACACCTTC
CDR3aa: CASSLVGQPNYGYTF

v_gene: TRBV27
abundance: -
j_gene: TRBJ2-7
d_gene: TRBD2
CDR3nt: TGTGCCAGCAGTTTTAGCGGGAGGCGGTACGAGCAGTACTTC
CDR3aa: CASSFSGRRYEQYF

v_gene: TRBV19
abundance: -
j_gene: TRBJ1-4
d_gene: -
CDR3nt: TGTGCCAGTAATCCAGGACAGACTAATGAAAAACTGTTTTTT
CDR3aa: CASNPGQTNEKLFF

v_gene: TRBV27
abundance: -
j_gene: TRBJ1-2
d_gene: -
CDR3nt: TGTGCCAGCAGCCCGAGAGTGGGGGGTTGGTATGGCTACACCTTC
CDR3aa: CASSPRVGGWYGYTF

v_gene: TRBV2
abundance: once
j_gene: TRBJ2-7
d_gene: -
CDR3nt: TGTGCCAGCAGGGCGGACAGTGGTTACGAGCAGTACTTC
CDR3aa: CASRADSGYEQYF

v_gene: TRBV3-1/TRBV3-2
abundance: -
j_gene: TRBJ1-1
d_gene: -
CDR3nt: TGTGCCAGCAGTTTCGGACAGTTGAACACTGAAGCTTTCTTT
CDR3aa: CASSFGQLNTEAFF

v_gene: TRBV11-2
abundance: -
j_gene: TRBJ2-7
d_gene: -
CDR3nt: TGTGCCAGCACCCCTAGGGGTTACGAGCAGTACTTC
CDR3aa: CASTPRGYEQYF

v_gene: TRBV27
abundance: few
j_gene: TRBJ1-4
d_gene: -
CDR3nt: TGTGCCAGCAGTCCCCGGACAGTTAATGAAAAACTGTTTTTT
CDR3aa: CASSPRTVNEKLFF

v_gene: TRBV28
abundance: -
j_gene: TRBJ1-1
d_gene: -
CDR3nt: TGTGCCAGCAGTTTAGGGTGGGGCAGGGCAAACACTGAAGCTTTCTTT
CDR3aa: CASSLGWGRANTEAFF

v_gene: TRBV2
abundance: -
j_gene: TRBJ1-2
d_gene: TRBD1
CDR3nt: TGTGCCAGCAGTTCTACAGGGGAGGGCTACACCTTC
CDR3aa: CASSSTGEGYTF

v_gene: TRBV14
abundance: few
j_gene: TRBJ2-3
d_gene: TRBD2
CDR3nt: TGTGCCAGCAGCCAAAGGGGAGGGACGCAGTATTTT
CDR3aa: CASSQRGGTQYF

v_gene: TRBV2
abundance: -
j_gene: TRBJ2-1
d_gene: TRBD1
CDR3nt: TGTGCCAGCAGTGAAGCGGGGGACAGGGGGAAAGATGAGCAGTTCTTC
CDR3aa: CASSEAGDRGKDEQFF

v_gene: TRBV27
abundance: -
j_gene: TRBJ2-1
d_gene: TRBD1
CDR3nt: TGTGCCAGCAGGCGAGGACAGGGAAATTCCTACAATGAGCAGTTCTTC
CDR3aa: CASRRGQGNSYNEQFF

v_gene: TRBV6-1
abundance: few
j_gene: TRBJ2-7
d_gene: TRBD1
CDR3nt: TGTGCCAGCAGTGAAGGCGGCAGGGGGTACGAGCAGTACTTC
CDR3aa: CASSEGGRGYEQYF

v_gene: TRBV5-5
abundance: -
j_gene: TRBJ2-3
d_gene: TRBD1
CDR3nt: TGTGCCAGCAGCCCGGGACAGGGGGGAACAGATACGCAGTATTTT
CDR3aa: CASSPGQGGTDTQYF

v_gene: TRBV7-9
abundance: once
j_gene: TRBJ1-2
d_gene: -
CDR3nt: TGTGCCAGCAGCCCAGCGAACTATGGCTACACCTTC
CDR3aa: CASSPANYGYTF

v_gene: TRBV3-1/TRBV3-2
abundance: -
j_gene: TRBJ1-1
d_gene: -
CDR3nt: TGTGCCAGCAGCCAAGCGTGGGCGACCGGCACTGAAGCTTTCTTT
CDR3aa: CASSQAWATGTEAFF

v_gene: TRBV18
abundance: -
j_gene: TRBJ2-1
d_gene: TRBD1
CDR3nt: TGTGCCAGCTCACCCCGGGACAGTACCTACAATGAGCAGTTCTTC
CDR3aa: CASSPRDSTYNEQFF

v_gene: TRBV7-9
abundance: -
j_gene: TRBJ2-1
d_gene: TRBD2
CDR3nt: TGTGCCAGCAGCCCGAGGGGCCTAGCGGGAGCCTCCTACAATGAGCAGTTCTTC
CDR3aa: CASSPRGLAGASYNEQFF

v_gene: TRBV5-6
abundance: -
j_gene: TRBJ2-1
d_gene: TRBD2
CDR3nt: TGTGCCAGCAGCTTGGCAGGTCAGGGACTAGCGGGAGGGCGCCAGTTCTTC
CDR3aa: CASSLAGQGLAGGRQFF

v_gene: TRBV19
abundance: -
j_gene: TRBJ1-2
d_gene: TRBD1
CDR3nt: TGTGCCAGTAGTCCGGGACAGGGGGCTGCCTATGGCTACACCTTC
CDR3aa: CASSPGQGAAYGYTF

v_gene: TRBV5-4
abundance: -
j_gene: TRBJ1-2
d_gene: -
CDR3nt: TGTGCCAGCGCCTGGGGCCAGGGTGAATATGGCTACACCTTC
CDR3aa: CASAWGQGEYGYTF

v_gene: TRBV9
abundance: once
j_gene: TRBJ2-1
d_gene: -
CDR3nt: TGTGCCAGCAGCGGAGGAGAGTGGCATGAGCAGTTCTTC
CDR3aa: CASSGGEWHEQFF

v_gene: TRBV5-4
abundance: -
j_gene: TRBJ2-1
d_gene: -
CDR3nt: TGTGCCAGCAGCCCGGACATATCGAATGAGCAGTTCTTC
CDR3aa: CASSPDISNEQFF

v_gene: TRBV5-1
abundance: -
j_gene: TRBJ2-3
d_gene: -
CDR3nt: TGCGCCAGCAGCCCGGGGACTGATGGAAACTCGGATACGCAGTATTTT
CDR3aa: CASSPGTDGNSDTQYF

v_gene: TRBV7-6
abundance: -
j_gene: TRBJ2-7
d_gene: TRBD2
CDR3nt: TGTGCCAGCAGCCCCTTTGGGACTAGCGGACCTCCAGCCTACGAGCAGTACTTC
CDR3aa: CASSPFGTSGPPAYEQYF

v_gene: TRBV7-2
abundance: once
j_gene: TRBJ1-5
d_gene: -
CDR3nt: TGTGCCAGCAGCCCACAGGCGGGGGGGGATCAGCCCCAGCATTTT
CDR3aa: CASSPQAGGDQPQHF

v_gene: TRBV28
abundance: -
j_gene: TRBJ1-5
d_gene: TRBD1
CDR3nt: TGTGCCAGCAGGACAGGGATTGTTCAGCCCCAGCATTTT
CDR3aa: CASRTGIVQPQHF

v_gene: TRBV7-3
abundance: -
j_gene: TRBJ2-2
d_gene: -
CDR3nt: TGTGCCAGCAGCCCTACAGTCACCGGGGAGCTGTTTTTT
CDR3aa: CASSPTVTGELFF

v_gene: TRBV4-1
abundance: -
j_gene: TRBJ1-4
d_gene: -
CDR3nt: TGCGCCAGCAGCCAACGGCAGGGCGAAGAAAAACTGTTTTTT
CDR3aa: CASSQRQGEEKLFF

v_gene: TRBV6-1
abundance: -
j_gene: TRBJ1-2
d_gene: -
CDR3nt: TGTGCCAGCAGTGAATGGGCGGGGGAGGAGGGCTATGGCTACACCTTC
CDR3aa: CASSEWAGEEGYGYTF

v_gene: TRBV19
abundance: -
j_gene: TRBJ2-1
d_gene: TRBD2
CDR3nt: TGTGCCAGTAGTTCGACTAGCGTCAATGAGCAGTTCTTC
CDR3aa: CASSSTSVNEQFF

v_gene: TRBV4-2
abundance: -
j_gene: TRBJ2-7
d_gene: TRBD2
CDR3nt: TGTGCCAGCAGCCAAGGCCTAGCGGCATCCTCCTACGAGCAGTACTTC
CDR3aa: CASSQGLAASSYEQYF

v_gene: TRBV13
abundance: -
j_gene: TRBJ2-7
d_gene: -
CDR3nt: TGTGCCAGCAGCTTAGGAGAGGGTTCAGGCCCCTACGAGCAGTACTTC
CDR3aa: CASSLGEGSGPYEQYF

v_gene: TRBV6-5
abundance: -
j_gene: TRBJ2-1
d_gene: -
CDR3nt: TGTGCCAGCAGTTACTCGGAGCGGGTGTTCTACAATGAGCAGTTCTTC
CDR3aa: CASSYSERVFYNEQFF

v_gene: TRBV19
abundance: -
j_gene: TRBJ1-2
d_gene: -
CDR3nt: TGTGCCAGTAGTATTTTAACCGGGAGATATGGCTACACCTTC
CDR3aa: CASSILTGRYGYTF

v_gene: TRBV27
abundance: -
j_gene: TRBJ2-5
d_gene: -
CDR3nt: TGTGCCAGCAGTCAGATCCCGGGTTTGGAGACCCAGTACTTC
CDR3aa: CASSQIPGLETQYF

v_gene: TRBV4-1
abundance: -
j_gene: TRBJ2-1
d_gene: TRBD1
CDR3nt: TGCGCCAGCAGCCAGTCGGGACAGGGCTACAATGAGCAGTTCTTC
CDR3aa: CASSQSGQGYNEQFF

v_gene: TRBV4-2
abundance: -
j_gene: TRBJ2-2
d_gene: TRBD2
CDR3nt: TGTGCCAGCAGCCAAAGCCTACTAGCGGGAGATGGAACCGGGGAGCTGTTTTTT
CDR3aa: CASSQSLLAGDGTGELFF

v_gene: TRBV2
abundance: -
j_gene: TRBJ2-1
d_gene: -
CDR3nt: TGTGCCAGCAGTGTAATCCGCGCCCATGAGCAGTTCTTC
CDR3aa: CASSVIRAHEQFF

v_gene: TRBV3-1/TRBV3-2
abundance: -
j_gene: TRBJ2-7
d_gene: TRBD1
CDR3nt: TGTGCCAGCAGCCAAGGGGACAGGGGTCGCGAGCAGTACTTC
CDR3aa: CASSQGDRGREQYF

v_gene: TRBV27
abundance: -
j_gene: TRBJ2-3
d_gene: -
CDR3nt: TGTGCCAGCAGTAACACCCTCACAGATACGCAGTATTTT
CDR3aa: CASSNTLTDTQYF